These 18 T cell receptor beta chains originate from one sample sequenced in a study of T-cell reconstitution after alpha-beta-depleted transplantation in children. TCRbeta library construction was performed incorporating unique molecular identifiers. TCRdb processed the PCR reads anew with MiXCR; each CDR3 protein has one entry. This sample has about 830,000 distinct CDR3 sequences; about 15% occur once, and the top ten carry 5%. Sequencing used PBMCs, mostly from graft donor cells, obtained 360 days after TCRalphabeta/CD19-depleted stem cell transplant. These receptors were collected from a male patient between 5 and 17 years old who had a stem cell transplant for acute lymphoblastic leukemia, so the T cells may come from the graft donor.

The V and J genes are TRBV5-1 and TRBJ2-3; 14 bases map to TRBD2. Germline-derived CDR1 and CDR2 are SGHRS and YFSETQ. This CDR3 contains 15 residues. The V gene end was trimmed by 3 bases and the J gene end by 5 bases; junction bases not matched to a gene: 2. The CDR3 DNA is TGCGCCAGCAGCTGGGGACTAGCGGGAGAAGATACGCAGTATTTT. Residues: CASSWGLAGEDTQYF.

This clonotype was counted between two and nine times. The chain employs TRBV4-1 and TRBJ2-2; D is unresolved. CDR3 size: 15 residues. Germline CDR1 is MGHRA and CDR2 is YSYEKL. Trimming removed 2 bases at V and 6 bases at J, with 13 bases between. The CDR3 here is CASSQRWRSPGELFF. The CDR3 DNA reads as TGCGCCAGCAGCCAAAGATGGCGGTCCCCCGGGGAGCTGTTTTTT.

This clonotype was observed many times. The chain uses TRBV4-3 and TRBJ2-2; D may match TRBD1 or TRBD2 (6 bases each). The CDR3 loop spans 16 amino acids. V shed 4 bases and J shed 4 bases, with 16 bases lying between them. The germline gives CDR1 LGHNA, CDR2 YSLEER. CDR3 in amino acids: CASSPDPGAITGELFF. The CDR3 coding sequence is TGCGCCAGCAGCCCAGATCCGGGGGCCATCACCGGGGAGCTGTTTTTT.

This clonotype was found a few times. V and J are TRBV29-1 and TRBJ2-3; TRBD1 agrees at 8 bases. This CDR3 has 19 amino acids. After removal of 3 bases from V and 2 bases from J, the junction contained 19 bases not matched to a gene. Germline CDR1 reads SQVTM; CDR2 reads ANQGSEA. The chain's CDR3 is CSVDGNGQGPHMYTDTQYF. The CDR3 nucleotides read TGCAGCGTTGATGGTAATGGACAGGGCCCGCACATGTACACAGATACGCAGTATTTT.

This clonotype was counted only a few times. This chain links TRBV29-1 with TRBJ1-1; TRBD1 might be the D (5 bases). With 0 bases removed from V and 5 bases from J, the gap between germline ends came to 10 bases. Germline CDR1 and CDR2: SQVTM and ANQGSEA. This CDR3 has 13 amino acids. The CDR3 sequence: CSVEEGEGTEAFF. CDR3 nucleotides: TGCAGCGTTGAAGAGGGAGAGGGGACTGAAGCTTTCTTT.

The CDR3 is CASSLGSGVGTDTQYF. Written as DNA, the CDR3 is TGTGCCAGCAGCTTAGGCTCGGGAGTGGGCACAGATACGCAGTATTTT. The chain employs TRBV7-2 and TRBJ2-3; the D gene is possibly TRBD2 (6 bases). Trimming shortened V by 1 base and J by 1 base, and 12 bases separated the two germline ends. The CDR3 is made up of 16 amino acids. CDR1 and CDR2 (germline): SGHTA, FQGNSA. The whole variable domain, remainder taken from reference TRBV7-2 and TRBJ2-3, is GAGVSQSPSNKVTEKGKDVELRCDPISGHTALYWYRQSLGQGLEFLIYFQGNSAPDKSGLPSDRFSAERTGGSVSTLTIQRTQQEDSAVYLCASSLGSGVGTDTQYFGPGTRLTVL.

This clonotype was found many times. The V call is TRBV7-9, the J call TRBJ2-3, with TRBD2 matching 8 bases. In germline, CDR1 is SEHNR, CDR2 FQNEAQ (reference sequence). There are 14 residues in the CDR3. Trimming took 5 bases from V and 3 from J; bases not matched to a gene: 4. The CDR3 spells CASSPLAGTDTQYF. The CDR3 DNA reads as TGTGCCAGCAGCCCCCTAGCGGGTACAGATACGCAGTATTTT.

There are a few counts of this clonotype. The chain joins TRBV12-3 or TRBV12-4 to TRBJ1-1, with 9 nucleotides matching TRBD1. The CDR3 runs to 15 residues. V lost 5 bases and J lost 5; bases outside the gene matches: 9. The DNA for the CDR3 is TGTGCCAGCAGTGCGCCGGGGACAGGGAAAACTGAAGCTTTCTTT. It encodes CASSAPGTGKTEAFF.

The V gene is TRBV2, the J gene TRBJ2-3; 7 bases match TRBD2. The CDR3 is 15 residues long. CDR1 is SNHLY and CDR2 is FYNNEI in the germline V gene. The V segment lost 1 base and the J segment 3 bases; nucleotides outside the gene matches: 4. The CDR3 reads CASSEGSGGTDTQYF. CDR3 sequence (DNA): TGTGCCAGCAGTGAAGGGTCGGGAGGAACAGATACGCAGTATTTT.

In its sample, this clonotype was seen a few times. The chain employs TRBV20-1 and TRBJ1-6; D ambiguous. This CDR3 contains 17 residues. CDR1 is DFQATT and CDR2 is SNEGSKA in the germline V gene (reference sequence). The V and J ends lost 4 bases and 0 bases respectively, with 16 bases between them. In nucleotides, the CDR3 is TGCAGTGCTATTGCCAAGCGAGCCTTCTCCTATAATTCACCCCTCCACTTT. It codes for CSAIAKRAFSYNSPLHF.

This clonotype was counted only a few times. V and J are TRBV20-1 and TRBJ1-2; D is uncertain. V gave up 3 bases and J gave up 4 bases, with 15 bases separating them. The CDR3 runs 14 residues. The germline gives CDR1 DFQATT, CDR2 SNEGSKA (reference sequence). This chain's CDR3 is CSASPQPLIYGYTF. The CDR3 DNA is TGCAGTGCTAGCCCACAGCCTCTAATCTATGGCTACACCTTC.

CDR3 coding DNA: TGTGCCAGCAGCCAGGGTCGGCGCGGGAGGGCCGCATACAATGAGCAGTTCTTC. Translating it yields CASSQGRRGRAAYNEQFF. The rearrangement uses TRBV3-1 and TRBJ2-1, with 9 bases identical to TRBD2. After removal of 3 bases from V and 4 bases from J, the junction contained 13 bases not matched to a gene. The CDR3 is made up of 18 amino acids. CDR1 and CDR2 (germline): LGHDT, YNNKEL (reference sequence).

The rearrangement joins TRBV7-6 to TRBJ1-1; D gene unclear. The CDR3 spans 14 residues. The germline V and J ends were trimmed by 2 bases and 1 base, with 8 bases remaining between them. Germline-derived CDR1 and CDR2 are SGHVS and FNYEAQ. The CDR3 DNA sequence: TGTGCCAGCAGCTTAAAGGGTCCGAACACTGAAGCTTTCTTT. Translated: CASSLKGPNTEAFF.

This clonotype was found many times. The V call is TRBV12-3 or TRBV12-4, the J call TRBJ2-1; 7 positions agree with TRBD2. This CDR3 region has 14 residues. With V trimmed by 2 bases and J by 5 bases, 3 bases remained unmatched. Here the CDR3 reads CASSLFGGNNEQFF. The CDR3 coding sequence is TGTGCCAGCAGTTTATTCGGGGGGAACAATGAGCAGTTCTTC.

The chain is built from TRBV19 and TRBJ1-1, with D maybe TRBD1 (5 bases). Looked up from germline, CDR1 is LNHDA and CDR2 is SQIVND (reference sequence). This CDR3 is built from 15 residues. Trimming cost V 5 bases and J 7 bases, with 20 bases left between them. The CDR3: CASSLQGQSSSEAFF. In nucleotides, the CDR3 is TGTGCCAGTAGTCTCCAGGGTCAGTCGTCGAGTGAAGCTTTCTTT.

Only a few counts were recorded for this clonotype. The CDR3 protein is CSAYPRDPYEQYF. The CDR3 nucleotides read TGCAGTGCTTATCCCCGGGATCCCTACGAGCAGTACTTC. V gene TRBV20-1 combines with J gene TRBJ2-7; possibly TRBD2 for D (5 bases). Per the germline V gene, CDR1 is DFQATT and CDR2 is SNEGSKA (reference sequence). The CDR3 is made up of 13 amino acids. The V end was cut by 5 bases, the J end by 2 bases, with 13 bases between.

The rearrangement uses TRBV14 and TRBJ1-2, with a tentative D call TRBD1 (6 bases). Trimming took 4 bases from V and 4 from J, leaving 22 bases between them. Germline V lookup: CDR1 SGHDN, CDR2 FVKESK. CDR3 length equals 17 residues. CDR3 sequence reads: CASSPAPYNREFYGYTF. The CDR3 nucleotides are TGTGCCAGCAGCCCCGCCCCGTACAACAGGGAATTCTATGGCTACACCTTC.

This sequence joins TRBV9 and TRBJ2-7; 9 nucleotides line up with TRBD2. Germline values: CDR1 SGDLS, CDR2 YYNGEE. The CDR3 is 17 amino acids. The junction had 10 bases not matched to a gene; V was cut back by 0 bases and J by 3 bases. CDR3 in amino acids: CASSVASPTSGFYEQYF. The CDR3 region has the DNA TGTGCCAGCAGCGTAGCCTCACCAACTAGCGGGTTCTACGAGCAGTACTTC.